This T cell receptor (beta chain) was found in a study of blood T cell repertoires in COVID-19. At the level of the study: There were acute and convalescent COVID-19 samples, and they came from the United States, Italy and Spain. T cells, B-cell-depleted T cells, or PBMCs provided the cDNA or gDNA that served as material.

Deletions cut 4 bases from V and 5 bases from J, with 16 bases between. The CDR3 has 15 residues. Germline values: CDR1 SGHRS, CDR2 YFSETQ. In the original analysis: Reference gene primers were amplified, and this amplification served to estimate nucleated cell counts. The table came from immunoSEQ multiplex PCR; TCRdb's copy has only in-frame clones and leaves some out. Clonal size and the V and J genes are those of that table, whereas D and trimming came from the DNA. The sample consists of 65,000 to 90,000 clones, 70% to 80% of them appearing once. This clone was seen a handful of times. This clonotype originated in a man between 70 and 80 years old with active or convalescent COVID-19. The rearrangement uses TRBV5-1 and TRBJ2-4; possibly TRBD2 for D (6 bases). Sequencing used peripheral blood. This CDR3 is CASSPILSGQNIQYF. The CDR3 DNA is TGCGCCAGCAGCCCCATCCTTAGCGGACAAAACATTCAGTACTTC.